This entry features one T cell receptor beta chain sequence. This sequence may be a read error, since a much larger clone differs from it by one base. This record belongs to a study of CD8 T cells in ankylosing spondylitis. TCRdb reprocessed the 5' RACE reads with MiXCR, giving one entry per CDR3 protein. Here the sample spans around 140,000 distinct CDR3 sequences, more than 9.5% being singletons. CDR3 length: 17 residues. Germline CDR1 ENHRY, CDR2 SYGVKD. The receptor was derived from a female donor with ankylosing spondylitis or in good health (not recorded which). The sequenced material came from blood, either unsorted or a sorted T cell fraction (not recorded which). The V and J genes are TRBV10-3 and TRBJ1-1; 9 bases are a match to TRBD1. DNA of the CDR3: TGTGCCATCAGCCAAGGACAGGGGCCGTCGGTGAACACTGAAACTTTCTTT. This codes for CAISQGQGPSVNTETFF.